Given below is one TCR beta chain in context. The record originates from a study of blood T cell repertoires in COVID-19. Overall study: The analysed material was cDNA or gDNA that came from T cells, B-cell-depleted T cells, or PBMCs.

J lost 7 bases, V lost 3 bases, and 8 bases had no gene match. The germline V gene has CDR1 SGHNT and CDR2 YYREEE (reference sequence). The CDR3 spans 16 residues. How the authors handled the data: The authors estimated nucleated cell counts from reference gene primer amplification. Assay: immunoSEQ multiplex PCR; the TCRdb copy retains only in-frame clones and omits some. V and J calls and clone size are given by that table; D and trimming were obtained from the DNA. The data show 90,000 to 120,000 clones, with 90% to 95% seen just once and less than 1.5% held by the top ten. The chain carries TRBV5-4 and TRBJ1-6; 9 nucleotides line up with TRBD1. The clonotype comes from a woman in her thirties with acute or convalescent COVID-19. The sample was peripheral blood. CDR3 region: CASSWGGTGPNSPLHF. The CDR3, as DNA: TGTGCCAGCAGCTGGGGGGGGACAGGGCCCAATTCACCCCTCCACTTT.